The 10 T cell receptor beta chains presented below share a single source sample, sequenced in a study of T cell responses to AZD1222 COVID-19 vaccine. Profiled with immunoSEQ multiplex PCR; TCRdb holds only in-frame clones, not every one. This repertoire shows more than 100,000 clones, about 90% found once; its top ten account for about 8%. The sequences come from peripheral blood, collected 28 days after the second AZD1222 dose. The receptor source for this set is an adult who received the AZD1222 COVID-19 vaccine.

The chain is built from TRBV5-1 and TRBJ2-7, with TRBD2 matching 8 bases. Trimming removed 2 bases from V and 3 bases from J; junction bases left unmatched: 10. The CDR3 length is 16 residues. Germline-derived CDR1 and CDR2 are SGHRS and YFSETQ. CDR3 coding DNA: TGCGCCAGCAGCTTAGTGGCCCGTAGCGGGAACTACGAGCAGTACTTC. Translation gives CASSLVARSGNYEQYF.

V gene TRBV11-2 combines with J gene TRBJ2-1; 8 bases are a match to TRBD1. Germline V CDR1 and CDR2: SGHAT, FQNNGV. The CDR3 spans 15 residues. After removal of 5 bases from V and 7 bases from J, the junction contained 10 bases not matched to a gene. CDR3 DNA: TGTGCCAGCAGCGTAGGGACAGGACAGGTGAATGAGCAGTTCTTC. This encodes CASSVGTGQVNEQFF. The full variable domain, completed using reference TRBV11-2 and TRBJ2-1, is EAGVAQSPRYKIIEKRQSVAFWCNPISGHATLYWYQQILGQGPKLLIQFQNNGVVDDSQLPKDRFSAERLKGVDSTLKIQPAKLEDSAVYLCASSVGTGQVNEQFFGPGTRLTVL.

The chain couples TRBV6-1 to TRBJ1-3, with D hard to call. CDR1 is MNHNS and CDR2 is SASEGT in the germline V gene. This CDR3 has 14 amino acids. With 0 bases removed from V and 7 bases from J, the gap between germline ends came to 10 bases. CDR3 nucleotide sequence: TGTGCCAGCAGTGAAGCGCTTCGAAGTAACACCATATATTTT. Its protein product is CASSEALRSNTIYF.

The chain couples TRBV4-1 to TRBJ2-7; a possible D gene is TRBD1 (6 bases). The CDR3 is made up of 15 amino acids. Trimming left V 1 base short and J 4 bases short, with 14 bases between. Germline-derived CDR1 and CDR2 are MGHRA and YSYEKL. The chain's CDR3 is CASSQGRGSPYEQYF. The CDR3, as DNA: TGCGCCAGCAGCCAAGGCAGGGGATCCCCTTACGAGCAGTACTTC.

This chain joins TRBV14 and TRBJ2-3; D perhaps matches TRBD2 (6 bases). Germline V CDR1 and CDR2: SGHDN, FVKESK. Trimming shortened V by 4 bases and J by 2 bases, and 19 bases separated the two germline ends. This CDR3 has 17 residues. The CDR3: CASSPGVAGFLTDTQYF. In DNA, the CDR3 is TGTGCCAGCAGCCCGGGAGTGGCGGGGTTCCTCACAGATACGCAGTATTTT.

The V and J genes are TRBV12-5 and TRBJ2-1; TRBD1 matches 7 bases. This CDR3 contains 13 residues. CDR1 is LGHNT, CDR2 FRNRAP, per germline. V shed 4 bases and J 9 bases; nucleotides not matched to a gene: 6. The CDR3 DNA follows: TGTGCTAGTGGTTCACCGACAGGGCTTGAGCAGTTCTTC. Its protein is CASGSPTGLEQFF. Using reference TRBV12-5 and TRBJ2-1 for the parts outside the CDR3, the full variable domain is DARVTQTPRHKVTEMGQEVTMRCQPILGHNTVFWYRQTMMQGLELLAYFRNRAPLDDSGMPKDRFSAEMPDATLATLKIQPSEPRDSAVYFCASGSPTGLEQFFGPGTRLTVL.

The V gene is TRBV5-4, the J gene TRBJ2-2; D gene uncertain. Per germline, CDR1 SGHNT and CDR2 YYREEE (reference sequence). The CDR3 contains 13 residues. V was clipped by 4 bases and J by 2 bases, with 6 bases between them. The CDR3 nucleotides are TGTGCCAGCAGCGTCCCAAACACCGGGGAGCTGTTTTTT. This translates into CASSVPNTGELFF.

The J gene is TRBJ2-7, the V gene TRBV27, with D possibly matching TRBD1 (6 bases). The CDR3 runs 14 residues. CDR1 MNHEY and CDR2 SMNVEV come from the germline V gene (reference sequence). Between the trimmed V and J ends, which lost 2 bases and 4 bases, there was a span of 12 bases. CDR3 DNA sequence: TGTGCCAGCAGTTTAAGGACAGATCTATACGAGCAGTACTTC. The encoded protein is CASSLRTDLYEQYF.

The V and J genes are TRBV25-1 and TRBJ2-5; possible D gene TRBD2, 5 bases. Trimming pared 3 bases from V and 9 bases from J, leaving 20 bases between. CDR3 length equals 15 residues. Germline lookup yields CDR1 MGHDK and CDR2 SYGVNS. The CDR3 DNA follows: TGTGCCAGCAGTGATCTCACCCCCACGTACGGGGCCCAGTACTTC. Its translation is CASSDLTPTYGAQYF.

The chain employs TRBV11-2 and TRBJ2-7, with D possibly TRBD1 on 6 matching bases. V was trimmed by 2 bases and J by 1 base, leaving 15 bases between them. This CDR3 has 16 residues. Looked up from germline, CDR1 is SGHAT and CDR2 is FQNNGV. The CDR3 region is CASSLTTGRSSYEQYF. Here the CDR3 DNA reads TGTGCCAGCAGCTTAACGACAGGCCGATCTTCCTACGAGCAGTACTTC. The full variable domain, its missing parts supplied by reference TRBV11-2 and TRBJ2-7, is EAGVAQSPRYKIIEKRQSVAFWCNPISGHATLYWYQQILGQGPKLLIQFQNNGVVDDSQLPKDRFSAERLKGVDSTLKIQPAKLEDSAVYLCASSLTTGRSSYEQYFGPGTRLTVT.